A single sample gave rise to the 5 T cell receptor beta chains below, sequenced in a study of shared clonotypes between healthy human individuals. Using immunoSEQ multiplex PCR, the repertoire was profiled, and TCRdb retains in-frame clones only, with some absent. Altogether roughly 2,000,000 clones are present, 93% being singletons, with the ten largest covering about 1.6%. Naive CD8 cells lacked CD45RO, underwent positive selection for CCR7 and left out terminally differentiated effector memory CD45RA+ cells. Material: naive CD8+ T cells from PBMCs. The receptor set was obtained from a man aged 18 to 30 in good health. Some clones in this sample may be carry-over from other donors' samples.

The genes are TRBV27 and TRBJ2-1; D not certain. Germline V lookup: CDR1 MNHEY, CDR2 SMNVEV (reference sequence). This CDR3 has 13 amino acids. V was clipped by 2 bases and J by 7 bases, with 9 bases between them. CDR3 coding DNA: TGTGCCAGCAGTTTACGCTATCCGAATGAGCAGTTCTTC. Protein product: CASSLRYPNEQFF.

The CDR3 DNA follows: TGCGCCAGCAGCCAAGGGGTATCCTATGGGACAGGTGGCTACACCTTC. It encodes CASSQGVSYGTGGYTF. J is TRBJ1-2 and V is TRBV4-1; 8 bases fit TRBD1. There are 16 residues in the CDR3. Germline V lookup: CDR1 MGHRA, CDR2 YSYEKL. V shed 1 base, J shed 7 bases, and the junction held 11 bases outside the gene matches.

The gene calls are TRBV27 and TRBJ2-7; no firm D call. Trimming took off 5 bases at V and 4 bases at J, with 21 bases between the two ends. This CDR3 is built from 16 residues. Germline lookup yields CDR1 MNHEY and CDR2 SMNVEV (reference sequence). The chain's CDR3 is CASSPKMNTLGYEQYF. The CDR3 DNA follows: TGTGCCAGCAGTCCGAAAATGAACACACTGGGTTACGAGCAGTACTTC.

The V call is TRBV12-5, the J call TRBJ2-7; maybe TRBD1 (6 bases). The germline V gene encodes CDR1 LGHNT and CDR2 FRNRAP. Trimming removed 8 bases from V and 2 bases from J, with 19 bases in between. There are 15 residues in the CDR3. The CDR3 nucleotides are TGTGCTAGTTCTACCGGGACACTCGGAACCTACGAGCAGTACTTC. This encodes CASSTGTLGTYEQYF.

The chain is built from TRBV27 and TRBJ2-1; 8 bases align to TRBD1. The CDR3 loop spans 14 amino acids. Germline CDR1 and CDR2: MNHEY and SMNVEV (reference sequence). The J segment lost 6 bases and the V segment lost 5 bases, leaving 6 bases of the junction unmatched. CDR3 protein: CASSDGQGFNEQFF. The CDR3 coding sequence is TGTGCCAGCAGTGACGGACAGGGCTTCAATGAGCAGTTCTTC.